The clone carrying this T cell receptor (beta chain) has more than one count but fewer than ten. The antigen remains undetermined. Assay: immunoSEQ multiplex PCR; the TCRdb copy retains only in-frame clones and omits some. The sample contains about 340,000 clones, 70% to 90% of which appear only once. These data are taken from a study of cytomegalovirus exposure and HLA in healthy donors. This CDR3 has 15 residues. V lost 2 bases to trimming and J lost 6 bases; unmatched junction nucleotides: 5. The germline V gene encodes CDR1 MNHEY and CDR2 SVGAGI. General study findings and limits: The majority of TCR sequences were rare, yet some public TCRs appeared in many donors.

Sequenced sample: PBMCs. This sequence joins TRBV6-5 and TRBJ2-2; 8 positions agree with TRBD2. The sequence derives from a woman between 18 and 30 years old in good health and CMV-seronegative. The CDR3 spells CASSYDGLAAGELFF. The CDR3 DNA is TGTGCCAGCAGTTACGATGGACTAGCAGCCGGGGAGCTGTTTTTT.